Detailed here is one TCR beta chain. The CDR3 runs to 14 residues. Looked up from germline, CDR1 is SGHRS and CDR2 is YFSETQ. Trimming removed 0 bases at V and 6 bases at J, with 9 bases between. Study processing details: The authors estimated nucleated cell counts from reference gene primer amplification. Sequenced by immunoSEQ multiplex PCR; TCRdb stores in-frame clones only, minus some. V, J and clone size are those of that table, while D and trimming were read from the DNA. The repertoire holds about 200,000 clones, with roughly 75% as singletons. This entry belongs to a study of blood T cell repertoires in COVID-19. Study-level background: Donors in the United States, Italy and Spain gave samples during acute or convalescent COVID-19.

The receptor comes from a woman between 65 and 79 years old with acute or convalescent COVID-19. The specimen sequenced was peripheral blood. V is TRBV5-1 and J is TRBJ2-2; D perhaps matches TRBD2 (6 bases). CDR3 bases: TGCGCCAGCAGCTTGGTGGGAGGAGCCGGGGAGCTGTTTTTT. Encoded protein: CASSLVGGAGELFF.